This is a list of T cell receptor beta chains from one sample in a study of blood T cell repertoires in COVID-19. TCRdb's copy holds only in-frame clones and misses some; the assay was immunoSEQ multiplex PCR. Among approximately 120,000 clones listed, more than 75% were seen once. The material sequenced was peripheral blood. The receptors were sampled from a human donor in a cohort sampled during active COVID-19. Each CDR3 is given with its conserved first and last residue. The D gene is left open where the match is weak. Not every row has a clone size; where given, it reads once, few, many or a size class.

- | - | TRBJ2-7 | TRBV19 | TGTGCCAGTAGTTTCCGACAGGGAGGAGAAAACGAGCAGTACTTC | CASSFRQGGENEQYF
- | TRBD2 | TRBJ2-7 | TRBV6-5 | TGTGCCAGCAGATCCGGGACTAGCCGTACCTACGAGCAGTACTTC | CASRSGTSRTYEQYF
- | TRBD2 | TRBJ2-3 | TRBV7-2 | TGTGCCAGCAGCTTAGCCGGGACTAGTGGCACAGATACGCAGTATTTT | CASSLAGTSGTDTQYF
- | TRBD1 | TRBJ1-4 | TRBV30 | TGTGCCTGGAGCACAGGGGCTAATGAAAAACTGTTTTTT | CAWSTGANEKLFF
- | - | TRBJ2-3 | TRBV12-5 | TGTGCTAGTGGTTTGGGAGGTGGGCAGGGCAGAACAGATACGCAGTATTTT | CASGLGGGQGRTDTQYF
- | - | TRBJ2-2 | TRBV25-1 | TGTGCCAGCACAGGGTCGGACACCGGGGAGCTGTTTTTT | CASTGSDTGELFF
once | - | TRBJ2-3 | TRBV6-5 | TGTGCCAGCAGTTCGCTAGCGACCAGCACAGATACGCAGTATTTT | CASSSLATSTDTQYF
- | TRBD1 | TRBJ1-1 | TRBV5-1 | TGCGCCAGCAGCTTAGGAGACAGGGTATACTCTGAAGCTTTCTTT | CASSLGDRVYSEAFF
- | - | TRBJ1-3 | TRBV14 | TGTGCCAGCAGCCAAGGCGGGGTTAGAAACACCATATATTTT | CASSQGGVRNTIYF
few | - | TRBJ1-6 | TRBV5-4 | TGTGCCAGCAGCTTGGAGCAATATAATTCACCCCTCCACTTT | CASSLEQYNSPLHF
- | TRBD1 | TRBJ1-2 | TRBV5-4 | TGTGCCAGCAGCTTACGGGACAGGGGCGATGGCTACACCTTC | CASSLRDRGDGYTF
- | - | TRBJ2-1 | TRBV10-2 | TGCGCCAGCAGGCCACCGGGACTTCCCTACAATGAGCAGTTCTTC | CASRPPGLPYNEQFF
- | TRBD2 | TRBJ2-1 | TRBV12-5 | TGTGCTAGTGGTGTTAGCGGGAGTGTGGGCTACAATGAGCAGTTCTTC | CASGVSGSVGYNEQFF
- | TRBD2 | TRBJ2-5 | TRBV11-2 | TGTGCCAGCAGCTTAGAACGCTCCTTAGGAGCGGGAGGGCCAAGGGAGACCCAGTACTTC | CASSLERSLGAGGPRETQYF
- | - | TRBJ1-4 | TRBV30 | TGTGCCTGGAGTAGGGGAGGCGATGAAAAACTGTTTTTT | CAWSRGGDEKLFF
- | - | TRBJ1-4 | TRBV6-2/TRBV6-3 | TGTGCCAGCAGTTACAGGCAATCTGCGGTAAAACTGTTTTTT | CASSYRQSAVKLFF
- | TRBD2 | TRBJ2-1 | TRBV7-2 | TGTGCCAGCAGCTCCCTAGCGGGAGGAGGAAATGAGCAGTTCTTC | CASSSLAGGGNEQFF
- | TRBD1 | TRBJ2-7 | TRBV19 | TGTGCCAGTAGAAGGAAAGCCGGGACAGGGAACGGCGAGCAGTACTTC | CASRRKAGTGNGEQYF
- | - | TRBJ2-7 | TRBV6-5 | TGTGCCAGCAAGGGGGGGCCCTCCTCCTACGAGCAGTACTTC | CASKGGPSSYEQYF
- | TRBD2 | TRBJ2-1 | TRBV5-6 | TGTGCCAGCAGCTTCACCCTAGCGGTTAGCTCCTACAATGAGCAGTTCTTC | CASSFTLAVSSYNEQFF
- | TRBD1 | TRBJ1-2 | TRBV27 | TGTGCCAGCAGCTGGACAGGGGGACACTATGGCTACACCTTC | CASSWTGGHYGYTF
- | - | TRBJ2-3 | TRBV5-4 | TGTGCCAGCAGCTTTTCGGGGATGGCAGATACGCAGTATTTT | CASSFSGMADTQYF
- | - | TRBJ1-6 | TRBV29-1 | TGCAGCGTTGGCGGGGGGCGGAATTCACCCCTCCACTTT | CSVGGGRNSPLHF
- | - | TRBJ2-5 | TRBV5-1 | TGCGCCAGCAGCGGACAGCTAGGAGAGACCCAGTACTTC | CASSGQLGETQYF
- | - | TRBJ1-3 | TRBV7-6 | TGTGCCAGCAGCGCCCCCGGAGGCGGGAACGGAAACACCATATATTTT | CASSAPGGGNGNTIYF
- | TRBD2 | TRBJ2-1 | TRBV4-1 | TGCGCCAGCAGCCAAAGTGTGGCTAGCGGCTCAACGCCCCCCAATGAGCAGTTCTTC | CASSQSVASGSTPPNEQFF
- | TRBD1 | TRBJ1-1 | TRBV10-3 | TGTGCCACTGGGACAGGGGAACACACTGAAGCTTTCTTT | CATGTGEHTEAFF
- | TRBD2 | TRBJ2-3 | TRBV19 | TGTGCCAGTAGTATGGGGCTAGCGGGAACAGATACGCAGTATTTT | CASSMGLAGTDTQYF
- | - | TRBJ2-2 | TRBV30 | TGTGCCTGGAGTGCGGGGGGCTTGGACACCGGGGAGCTGTTTTTT | CAWSAGGLDTGELFF
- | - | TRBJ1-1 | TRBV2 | TGTGCCAGCAGTCCGGACATGAACACTGAAGCTTTCTTT | CASSPDMNTEAFF
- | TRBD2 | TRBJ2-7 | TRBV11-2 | TGTGCCAGCGCTAAAGGACTAGCGGGAGATTCGTACTTC | CASAKGLAGDSYF